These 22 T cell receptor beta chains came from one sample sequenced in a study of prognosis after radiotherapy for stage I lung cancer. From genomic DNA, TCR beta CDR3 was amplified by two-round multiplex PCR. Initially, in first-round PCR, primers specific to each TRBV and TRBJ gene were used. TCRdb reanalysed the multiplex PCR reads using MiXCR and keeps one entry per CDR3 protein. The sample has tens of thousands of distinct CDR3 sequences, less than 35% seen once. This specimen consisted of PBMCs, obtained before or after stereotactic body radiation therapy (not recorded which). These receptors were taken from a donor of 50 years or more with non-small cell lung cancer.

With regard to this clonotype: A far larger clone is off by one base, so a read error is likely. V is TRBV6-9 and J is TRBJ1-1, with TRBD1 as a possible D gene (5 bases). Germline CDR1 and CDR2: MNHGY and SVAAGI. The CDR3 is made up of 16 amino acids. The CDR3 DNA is TGTGCCAGCAGTTACTGGGGAGTGGGGCGCGACACTGAATCTTTCTTT. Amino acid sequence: CASSYWGVGRDTESFF.

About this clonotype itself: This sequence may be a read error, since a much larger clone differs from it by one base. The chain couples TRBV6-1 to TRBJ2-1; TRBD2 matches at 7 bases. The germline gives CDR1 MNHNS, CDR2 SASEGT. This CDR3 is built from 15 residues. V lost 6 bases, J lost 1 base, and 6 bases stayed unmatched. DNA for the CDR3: TGTGCCAGCAGGAAGGAGGGAGGGTCCTACAATGAGCAGTTCTTC. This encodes CASRKEGGSYNEQFF.

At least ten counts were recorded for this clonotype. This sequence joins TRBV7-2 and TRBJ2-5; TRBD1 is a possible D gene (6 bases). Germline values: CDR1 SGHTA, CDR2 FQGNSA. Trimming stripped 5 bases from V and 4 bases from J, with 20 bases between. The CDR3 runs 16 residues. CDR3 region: CASSPPGRGIGETQYF. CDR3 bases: TGTGCCAGCAGCCCGCCCGGCAGGGGAATTGGAGAGACCCAGTACTTC.

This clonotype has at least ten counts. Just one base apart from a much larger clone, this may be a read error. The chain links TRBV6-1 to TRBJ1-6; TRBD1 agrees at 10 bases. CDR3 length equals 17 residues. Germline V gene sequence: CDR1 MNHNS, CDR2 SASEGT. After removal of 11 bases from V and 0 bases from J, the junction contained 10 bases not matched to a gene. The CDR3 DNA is TGTGCCGGCACCAGACAGGGGGCGACCTCCTATAATTCACCCCTCCACTTT. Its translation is CAGTRQGATSYNSPLHF.

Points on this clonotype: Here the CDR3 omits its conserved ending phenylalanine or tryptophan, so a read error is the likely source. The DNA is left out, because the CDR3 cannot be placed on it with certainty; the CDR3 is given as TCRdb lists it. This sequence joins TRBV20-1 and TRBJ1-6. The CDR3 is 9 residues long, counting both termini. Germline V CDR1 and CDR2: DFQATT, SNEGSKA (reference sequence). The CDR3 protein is CSARAPLQL.

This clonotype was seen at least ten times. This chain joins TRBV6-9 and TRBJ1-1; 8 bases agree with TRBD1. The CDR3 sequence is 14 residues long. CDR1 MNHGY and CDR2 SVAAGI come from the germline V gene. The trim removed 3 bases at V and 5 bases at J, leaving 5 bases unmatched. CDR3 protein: CASSYTGGETEAFF. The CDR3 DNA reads TGTGCCAGCAGTTACACAGGGGGGGAGACTGAAGCTTTCTTT.

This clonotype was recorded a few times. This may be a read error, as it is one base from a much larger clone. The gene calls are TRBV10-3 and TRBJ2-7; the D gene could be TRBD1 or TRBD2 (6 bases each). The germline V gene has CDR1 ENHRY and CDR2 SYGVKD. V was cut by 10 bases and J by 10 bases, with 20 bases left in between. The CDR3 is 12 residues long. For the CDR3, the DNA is TGTGCCACCGCCCGGGGGCCTAGCGATCAGTACTTC. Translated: CATARGPSDQYF.

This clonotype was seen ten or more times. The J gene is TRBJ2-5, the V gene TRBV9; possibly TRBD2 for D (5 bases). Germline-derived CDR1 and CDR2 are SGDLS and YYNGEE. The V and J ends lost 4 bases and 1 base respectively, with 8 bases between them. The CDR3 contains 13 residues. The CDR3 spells CASSPRGQETQYF. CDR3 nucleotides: TGTGCCAGCAGCCCCCGGGGCCAAGAGACCCAGTACTTC.

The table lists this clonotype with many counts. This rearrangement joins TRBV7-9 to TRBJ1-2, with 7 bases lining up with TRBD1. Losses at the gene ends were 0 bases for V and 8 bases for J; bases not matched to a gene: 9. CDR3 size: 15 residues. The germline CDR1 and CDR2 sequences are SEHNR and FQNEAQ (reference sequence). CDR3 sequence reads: CASSLAERQGSGYTF. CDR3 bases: TGTGCCAGCAGCTTAGCGGAAAGACAGGGAAGCGGCTACACCTTC. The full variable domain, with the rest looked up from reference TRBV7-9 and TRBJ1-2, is DTGVSQNPRHKITKRGQNVTFRCDPISEHNRLYWYRQTLGQGPEFLTYFQNEAQLEKSRLLSDRFSAERPKGSFSTLEIQRTEQGDSAMYLCASSLAERQGSGYTFGSGTRLTVV.

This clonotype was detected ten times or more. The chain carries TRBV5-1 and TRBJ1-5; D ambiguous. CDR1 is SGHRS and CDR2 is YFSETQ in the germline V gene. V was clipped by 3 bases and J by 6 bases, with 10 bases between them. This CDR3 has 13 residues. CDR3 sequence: CASSWEGFQPQHF. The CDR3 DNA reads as TGCGCCAGCAGCTGGGAGGGATTTCAGCCCCAGCATTTT.

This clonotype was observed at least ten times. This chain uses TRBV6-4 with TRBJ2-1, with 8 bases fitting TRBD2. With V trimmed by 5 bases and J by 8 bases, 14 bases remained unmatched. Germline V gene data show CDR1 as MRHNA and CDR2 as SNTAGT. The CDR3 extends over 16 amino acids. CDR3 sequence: CASSPAVSGSNDEQFF. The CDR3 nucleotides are TGTGCCAGCAGTCCCGCTGTGAGCGGGAGCAACGATGAGCAGTTCTTC.

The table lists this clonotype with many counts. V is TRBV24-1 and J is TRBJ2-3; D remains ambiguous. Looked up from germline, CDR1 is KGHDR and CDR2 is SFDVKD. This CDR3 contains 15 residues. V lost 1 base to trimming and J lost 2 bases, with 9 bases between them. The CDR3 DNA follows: TGTGCCACCAGTGATTTACTGGGCAACACAGATACGCAGTATTTT. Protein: CATSDLLGNTDTQYF.

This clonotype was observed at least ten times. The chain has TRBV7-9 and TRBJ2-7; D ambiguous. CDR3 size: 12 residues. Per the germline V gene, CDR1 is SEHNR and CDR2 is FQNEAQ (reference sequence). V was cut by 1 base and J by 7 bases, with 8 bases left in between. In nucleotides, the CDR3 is TGTGCCAGCAGCTTAGAGGTAGGGGAGCAGTACTTC. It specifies CASSLEVGEQYF.

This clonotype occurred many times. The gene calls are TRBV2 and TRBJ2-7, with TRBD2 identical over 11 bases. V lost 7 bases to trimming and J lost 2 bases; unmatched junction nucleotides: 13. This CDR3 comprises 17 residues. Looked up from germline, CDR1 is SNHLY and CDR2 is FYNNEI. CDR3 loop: CASTGTSGSSRTYEQYF. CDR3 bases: TGTGCCAGCACTGGTACTAGCGGGAGCAGTAGGACCTACGAGCAGTACTTC.

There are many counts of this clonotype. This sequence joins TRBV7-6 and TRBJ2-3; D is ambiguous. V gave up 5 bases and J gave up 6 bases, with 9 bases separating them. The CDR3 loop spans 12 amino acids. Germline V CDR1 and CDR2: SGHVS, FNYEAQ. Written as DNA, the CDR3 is TGTGCCAGCAGCCGCTGGCGCGATACGCAGTATTTT. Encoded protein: CASSRWRDTQYF.

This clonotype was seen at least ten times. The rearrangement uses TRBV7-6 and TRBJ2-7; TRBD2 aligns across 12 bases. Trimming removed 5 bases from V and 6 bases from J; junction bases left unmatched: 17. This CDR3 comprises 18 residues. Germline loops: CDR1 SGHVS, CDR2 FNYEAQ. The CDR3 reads CASSTALAGGSFPLEQYF. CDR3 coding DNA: TGTGCCAGCAGCACCGCACTAGCGGGAGGCTCTTTCCCTCTCGAGCAGTACTTC.

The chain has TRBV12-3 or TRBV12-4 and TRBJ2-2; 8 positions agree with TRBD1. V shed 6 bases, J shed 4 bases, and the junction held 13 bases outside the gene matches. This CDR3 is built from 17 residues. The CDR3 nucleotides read TGTGCCAGCAGGGGGTTTCAGGGGGCGCTGGCCACCGGGGAGCTGTTTTTT. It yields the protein CASRGFQGALATGELFF.

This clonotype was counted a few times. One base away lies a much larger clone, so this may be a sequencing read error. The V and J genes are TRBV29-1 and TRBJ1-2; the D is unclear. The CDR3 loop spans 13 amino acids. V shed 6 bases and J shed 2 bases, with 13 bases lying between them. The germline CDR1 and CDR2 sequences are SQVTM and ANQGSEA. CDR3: CSVGEGRNYGYTF. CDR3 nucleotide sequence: TGCAGCGTCGGGGAGGGAAGGAACTATGGCTACACCTTC. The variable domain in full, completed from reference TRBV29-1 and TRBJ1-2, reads SAVISQKPSRDICQRGTSLTIQCQVDSQVTMMFWYRQQPGQSLTLIATANQGSEATYESGFVIDKFPISRPNLTFSTLTVSNMSPEDSSIYLCSVGEGRNYGYTFGSGTRLTVV.

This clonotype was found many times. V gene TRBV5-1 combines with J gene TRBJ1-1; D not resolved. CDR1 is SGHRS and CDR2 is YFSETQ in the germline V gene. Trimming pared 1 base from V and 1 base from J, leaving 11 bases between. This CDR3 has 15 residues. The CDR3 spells CASSLSTSWNTEAFF. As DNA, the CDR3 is TGCGCCAGCAGCTTGTCGACCAGCTGGAACACTGAAGCTTTCTTT.

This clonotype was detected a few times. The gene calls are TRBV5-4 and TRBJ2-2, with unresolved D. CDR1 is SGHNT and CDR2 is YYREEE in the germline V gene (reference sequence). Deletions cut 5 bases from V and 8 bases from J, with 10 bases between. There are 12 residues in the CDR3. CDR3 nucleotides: TGTGCCAGCAGGAGCTGGATGGGGGAGCTGTTTTTT. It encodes CASRSWMGELFF.

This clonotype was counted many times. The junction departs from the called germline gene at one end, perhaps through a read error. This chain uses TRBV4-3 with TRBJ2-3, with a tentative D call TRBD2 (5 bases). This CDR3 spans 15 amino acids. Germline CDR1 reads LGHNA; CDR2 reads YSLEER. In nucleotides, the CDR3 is TGCGCCAGCAACCAAGAAGGGCGGGCGGGCGCTACGCAGTATTTT. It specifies CASNQEGRAGATQYF.

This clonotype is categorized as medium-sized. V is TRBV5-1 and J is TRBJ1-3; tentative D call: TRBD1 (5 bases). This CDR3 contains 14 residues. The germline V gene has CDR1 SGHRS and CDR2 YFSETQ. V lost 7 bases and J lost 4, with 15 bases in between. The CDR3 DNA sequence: TGCGCCAGCGCACGAGGGACCGGGGGAAACACCATATATTTT. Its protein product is CASARGTGGNTIYF.